The next 2 T cell receptor beta chains were all read from a single sample in a study of cytomegalovirus exposure and HLA in healthy donors. The PCR ran on 60 Vbeta and 13 Jbeta primers. Data came from immunoSEQ multiplex PCR; TCRdb stores just in-frame clones and leaves some out. The table records about 160,000 clones, 75% of them present only once. The sequenced sample was PBMCs. These receptors were taken from a woman in her 50s in good health and CMV-seropositive.

The chain couples TRBV7-8 to TRBJ1-6; no clear D. Germline V gene sequence: CDR1 SGHVS, CDR2 FQNEAQ. The CDR3 consists of 14 residues. Trimming took off 2 bases at V and 11 bases at J, with 13 bases between the two ends. CDR3 amino acids: CASSLSLEVTPLHF. CDR3 DNA: TGTGCCAGCAGCTTATCCCTAGAAGTAACACCCCTCCACTTT.

The V and J genes are TRBV30 and TRBJ2-5; no firm D call. The CDR3 spans 10 residues. V was cut by 3 bases and J by 5 bases, with 4 bases left in between. Germline V gene lookup returns CDR1 GTSNPN and CDR2 SVGIG (reference sequence). The CDR3 here is CAWSGETQYF. The CDR3 DNA reads as TGTGCCTGGAGCGGGGAGACCCAGTACTTC.